Below are 26 T cell receptor beta chains sequenced from a single sample in a study of T cell responses to AZD1222 COVID-19 vaccine. Repertoires were generated with immunoSEQ multiplex PCR, while TCRdb's copy carries only in-frame clones and drops some. The sample holds 75,000 to 85,000 clones; around three quarters are singletons and the top ten take 25% to 30%. Sequenced material: peripheral blood, taken 28 days after the second dose of the MenACWY control vaccine. The receptors originated from an adult who received the MenACWY meningococcal vaccine as a control.

J is TRBJ1-2 and V is TRBV28; D is ambiguous. This CDR3 is 11 amino acids long. Trimming shortened V by 10 bases and J by 5 bases, and 11 bases separated the two germline ends. The germline gives CDR1 MDHEN, CDR2 SYDVKM. CDR3 region: CATSAWYGYTF. CDR3 sequence (DNA): TGTGCCACATCCGCTTGGTATGGCTACACCTTC.

This clone was seen more than once but under ten times. V is TRBV6-5 and J is TRBJ2-7; 9 bases agree with TRBD1. CDR1 and CDR2 from the germline V gene are MNHEY and SVGAGI. Trimming at V came to 4 bases and at J to 4 bases, leaving 2 bases not matched to a gene. The CDR3 consists of 13 residues. The CDR3, as DNA: TGTGCCAGCAGTTTGGGACAGGGATACGAGCAGTACTTC. Amino acid sequence: CASSLGQGYEQYF.

The J gene is TRBJ2-5, the V gene TRBV14; a weak D match, TRBD2 (5 bases). Trimming cost V 3 bases and J 5 bases, with 10 bases left between them. This CDR3 spans 13 amino acids. Germline lookup yields CDR1 SGHDN and CDR2 FVKESK. The CDR3 bases are TGTGCCAGCAGCCAGAAGCCGGGGGAGACCCAGTACTTC. This codes for CASSQKPGETQYF.

V and J are TRBV7-9 and TRBJ2-7, with 10 bases lining up with TRBD2. This CDR3 has 14 amino acids. V trimming: 4 bases; J trimming: 4 bases; junction bases outside the gene matches: 4. Looked up from germline, CDR1 is SEHNR and CDR2 is FQNEAQ (reference sequence). As DNA, the CDR3 is TGTGCCAGCAGCTCCACTAGCGGGATATACGAGCAGTACTTC. Its translation is CASSSTSGIYEQYF. The entire variable domain, with the rest obtained from reference TRBV7-9 and TRBJ2-7, is as follows: DTGVSQNPRHKITKRGQNVTFRCDPISEHNRLYWYRQTLGQGPEFLTYFQNEAQLEKSRLLSDRFSAERPKGSFSTLEIQRTEQGDSAMYLCASSSTSGIYEQYFGPGTRLTVT.

The CDR3 DNA is TGTGCCAGCAGCTTAAAAACGGGAAGGGAGCAGTTCTTC. Translated: CASSLKTGREQFF. The genes are TRBV7-2 and TRBJ2-1; possible D gene TRBD2, 5 bases. There are 13 residues in the CDR3. Germline V lookup: CDR1 SGHTA, CDR2 FQGNSA. Trimming pared 2 bases from V and 10 bases from J, leaving 12 bases between.

This clone appeared a few times. CDR3 loop: CAWSTEEYSGANVLTF. The CDR3, as DNA: TGTGCCTGGAGCACAGAGGAGTACTCTGGGGCCAACGTCCTGACTTTC. This sequence joins TRBV30 and TRBJ2-6, with D unresolved. CDR1 is GTSNPN and CDR2 is SVGIG in the germline V gene (reference sequence). There are 16 residues in the CDR3. Trimming removed 3 bases from V and 0 bases from J, with 12 bases in between.

This clone has just a few counts. The chain carries TRBV5-6 and TRBJ1-6; TRBD1 agrees at 7 bases. CDR1 is SGHDT, CDR2 YYEEEE, per germline. CDR3 length: 16 residues. The V and J ends lost 4 bases and 0 bases, in that order; junction bases with no gene match: 4. The CDR3 sequence: CASSKGDSSYNSPLHF. The CDR3, as DNA: TGTGCCAGCAGCAAGGGGGACAGCTCCTATAATTCACCCCTCCACTTT.

The CDR3 sequence is CATFSRDGMEPQHF. In DNA form, the CDR3 reads TGTGCCACCTTTTCCCGGGACGGCATGGAGCCCCAGCATTTT. The V call is TRBV27, the J call TRBJ1-5; D perhaps matches TRBD1 (5 bases). This CDR3 spans 14 amino acids. The V and J ends lost 10 bases and 8 bases respectively, with 21 bases between them. Germline values: CDR1 MNHEY, CDR2 SMNVEV (reference sequence).

This chain connects TRBV4-2 to TRBJ1-2; D remains unclear. With 4 bases removed from V and 6 bases from J, the gap between germline ends came to 18 bases. CDR3 length equals 15 residues. Germline V gene lookup returns CDR1 LGHNA and CDR2 YNFKEQ. CDR3 in amino acids: CASSPKEGLTHGYTF. CDR3 nucleotides: TGTGCCAGCAGCCCGAAAGAGGGCCTAACCCATGGCTACACCTTC.

This chain connects TRBV19 to TRBJ1-2, with a weak D call TRBD1 (5 bases). Looked up from germline, CDR1 is LNHDA and CDR2 is SQIVND (reference sequence). The length of the CDR3 is 14 residues. Trimming cost V 6 bases and J 2 bases, with 13 bases left between them. The CDR3 DNA reads TGTGCCAGTAGGGTCGGGGCAGGAAACTATGGCTACACCTTC. Protein product: CASRVGAGNYGYTF. The full variable domain, its missing parts supplied by reference TRBV19 and TRBJ1-2, is DGGITQSPKYLFRKEGQNVTLSCEQNLNHDAMYWYRQDPGQGLRLIYYSQIVNDFQKGDIAEGYSVSREKKESFPLTVTSAQKNPTAFYLCASRVGAGNYGYTFGSGTRLTVV.

The rearrangement joins TRBV7-9 to TRBJ2-3; TRBD2 might be the D (6 bases). V was clipped by 5 bases and J by 2 bases, with 11 bases between them. Germline CDR1 and CDR2: SEHNR and FQNEAQ (reference sequence). The CDR3 contains 14 residues. CDR3 sequence: CASSQAGSTDTQYF. The CDR3 nucleotides are TGTGCCAGCAGCCAGGCGGGGTCCACAGATACGCAGTATTTT. The full variable domain, in which reference TRBV7-9 and TRBJ2-3 provide the parts outside the CDR3, is DTGVSQNPRHKITKRGQNVTFRCDPISEHNRLYWYRQTLGQGPEFLTYFQNEAQLEKSRLLSDRFSAERPKGSFSTLEIQRTEQGDSAMYLCASSQAGSTDTQYFGPGTRLTVL.

J is TRBJ2-5 and V is TRBV19; the D call may be TRBD1 or TRBD2 (5 bases each). This CDR3 is built from 15 residues. Germline-derived CDR1 and CDR2 are LNHDA and SQIVND (reference sequence). V dropped 6 bases and J dropped 1 base, with 15 bases sitting between them. The CDR3 coding sequence is TGTGCCAGTAGGGAGACCTGGGGGAGCCAAGAGACCCAGTACTTC. Amino acid sequence: CASRETWGSQETQYF.

The chain carries TRBV19 and TRBJ1-1; 12 nucleotides match TRBD1. The germline V gene has CDR1 LNHDA and CDR2 SQIVND (reference sequence). The CDR3 is made up of 17 amino acids. After removal of 0 bases from V and 4 bases from J, the junction contained 6 bases not matched to a gene. The CDR3 is CASSIEPGQGASTEAFF. The CDR3 DNA sequence: TGTGCCAGTAGTATAGAGCCGGGACAGGGGGCTTCCACTGAAGCTTTCTTT.

This chain uses TRBV28 with TRBJ1-2; tentatively, D is TRBD1 (6 bases). Trimming took 4 bases from V and 2 from J, leaving 14 bases between them. Germline values: CDR1 MDHEN, CDR2 SYDVKM. This CDR3 region has 15 residues. The CDR3 spells CASSSRNRVNYGYTF. CDR3 nucleotide sequence: TGTGCCAGCAGTTCCCGCAACAGGGTGAACTATGGCTACACCTTC.

The genes are TRBV4-3 and TRBJ1-2; 8 nucleotides line up with TRBD1. This CDR3 is 15 amino acids long. Losses at the gene ends were 0 bases for V and 5 bases for J; bases not matched to a gene: 5. CDR1 is LGHNA and CDR2 is YSLEER in the germline V gene. CDR3 amino acids: CASSQDRTGLYGYTF. The CDR3, as DNA: TGCGCCAGCAGCCAAGATAGGACAGGGTTATATGGCTACACCTTC.

The chain is built from TRBV7-8 and TRBJ1-5, with D maybe TRBD1 (6 bases). The CDR3 spans 15 residues. V dropped 0 bases and J dropped 5 bases, with 11 bases sitting between them. The germline gives CDR1 SGHVS, CDR2 FQNEAQ. In DNA form, the CDR3 reads TGTGCCAGCAGCTTAGCCGGGGGGCGCGATCAGCCCCAGCATTTT. It encodes CASSLAGGRDQPQHF. Drawing the rest from reference TRBV7-8 and TRBJ1-5, the complete variable domain is GAGVSQSPRYKVAKRGQDVALRCDPISGHVSLFWYQQALGQGPEFLTYFQNEAQLDKSGLPSDRFFAERPEGSVSTLKIQRTQQEDSAVYLCASSLAGGRDQPQHFGDGTRLSIL.

This clone turned up a few times. The rearrangement joins TRBV11-2 to TRBJ2-2, with 7 bases identical to TRBD2. The CDR3 covers 16 residues. V shed 4 bases and J 7 bases; nucleotides not matched to a gene: 12. Looked up from germline, CDR1 is SGHAT and CDR2 is FQNNGV. The CDR3 loop is CASSSPRLARSGELFF. CDR3 coding DNA: TGTGCCAGCAGCTCCCCCCGACTAGCTCGGAGCGGGGAGCTGTTTTTT.

The rearrangement links TRBV4-1 to TRBJ2-7; tentative D call: TRBD1 (6 bases). Germline assignment: CDR1 MGHRA and CDR2 YSYEKL. Trimming took off 0 bases at V and 0 bases at J, with 15 bases between the two ends. The CDR3 covers 17 residues. The DNA of the CDR3 is TGCGCCAGCAGCCAAGAGAAAGGGGGATGGAGCTCCTACGAGCAGTACTTC. This gives the protein CASSQEKGGWSSYEQYF.

The chain combines TRBV7-8 with TRBJ2-7; no clear D gene. Germline loops: CDR1 SGHVS, CDR2 FQNEAQ. The V end was cut by 3 bases, the J end by 6 bases, with 6 bases between. The CDR3 is 11 amino acids. For the CDR3, the DNA is TGTGCCAGCAGCTTTGGCCTCGAGCAGTACTTC. Translation gives CASSFGLEQYF. Variable domain in full (rest from reference TRBV7-8 and TRBJ2-7): GAGVSQSPRYKVAKRGQDVALRCDPISGHVSLFWYQQALGQGPEFLTYFQNEAQLDKSGLPSDRFFAERPEGSVSTLKIQRTQQEDSAVYLCASSFGLEQYFGPGTRLTVT.

This chain's CDR3 is CASSGAYGELFF. Here the CDR3 DNA reads TGTGCCAGCAGCGGGGCTTACGGGGAGCTGTTTTTT. The rearrangement uses TRBV6-2 or TRBV6-3 and TRBJ2-2; either TRBD1 or TRBD2 may fit D (5 bases each). V lost 6 bases to trimming and J lost 7 bases, with 9 bases between them. Germline V gene lookup returns CDR1 MNHEY and CDR2 SVGEGT. CDR3 size: 12 residues.

This chain connects TRBV27 to TRBJ1-6; D is possibly TRBD1 (5 bases). This CDR3 spans 13 amino acids. CDR1 is MNHEY, CDR2 SMNVEV, per germline (reference sequence). Trimming pared 8 bases from V and 10 bases from J, leaving 15 bases between. The DNA for the CDR3 is TGTGCCAGCGGCCAGGGATCCCCCTCACCCCTCCACTTT. The encoded protein is CASGQGSPSPLHF.

This rearrangement joins TRBV6-5 to TRBJ1-1, with TRBD1 identical over 9 bases. This CDR3 is 15 amino acids long. Trimming removed 7 bases from V and 1 base from J; junction bases left unmatched: 7. Germline lookup yields CDR1 MNHEY and CDR2 SVGAGI. The CDR3 region has the DNA TGTGCCAGCATGACTCCGGGACAGGGGAACACTGAAGCTTTCTTT. Its protein is CASMTPGQGNTEAFF.

This sequence joins TRBV10-3 and TRBJ2-2; the D gene is possibly TRBD2 (7 bases). V shed 0 bases and J shed 6 bases, with 11 bases lying between them. The germline CDR1 and CDR2 sequences are ENHRY and SYGVKD. The CDR3 is 15 amino acids. CDR3 sequence reads: CAISESGGQAGELFF. The CDR3 DNA is TGTGCCATCAGTGAGTCCGGGGGGCAGGCCGGGGAGCTGTTTTTT.

V usage is TRBV2 and J usage is TRBJ1-2; D uncertain. Germline CDR1 and CDR2: SNHLY and FYNNEI. The length of the CDR3 is 13 residues. Trimming removed 3 bases at V and 10 bases at J, with 15 bases between. CDR3 sequence reads: CASSERAAPDYTF. The CDR3 DNA is TGTGCCAGCAGTGAGCGGGCAGCCCCTGACTACACCTTC.

The rearrangement uses TRBV7-5 and TRBJ1-2; no check of the table's D call, TRBD1, against the DNA was made. TRBV7-5 is annotated as a pseudogene. The CDR3 runs to 8 residues. DNA for the CDR3: TGTGCCAGAGGCGGCTACACCTTC. Its translation is CARGGYTF.

This rearrangement joins TRBV28 to TRBJ1-1, with a tentative D call TRBD1 (6 bases). The CDR3 totals 15 residues. Deletions cut 5 bases from V and 4 bases from J, with 17 bases between. Germline CDR1 and CDR2: MDHEN and SYDVKM. In DNA, the CDR3 is TGTGCCAGCAGTGTACAAACAGGGTGGGGCACTGAAGCTTTCTTT. It yields the protein CASSVQTGWGTEAFF.